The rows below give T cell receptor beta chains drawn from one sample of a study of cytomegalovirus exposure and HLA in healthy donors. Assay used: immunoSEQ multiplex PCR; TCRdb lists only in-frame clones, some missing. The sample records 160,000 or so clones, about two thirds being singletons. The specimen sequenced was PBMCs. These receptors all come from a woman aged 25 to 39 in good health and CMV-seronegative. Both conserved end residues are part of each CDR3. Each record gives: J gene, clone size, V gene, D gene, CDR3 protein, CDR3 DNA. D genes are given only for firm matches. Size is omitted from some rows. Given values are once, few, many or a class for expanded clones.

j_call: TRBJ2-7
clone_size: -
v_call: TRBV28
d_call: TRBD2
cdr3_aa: CATKSTSGTLEQYF
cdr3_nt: TGTGCCACCAAGTCGACTAGCGGGACCCTCGAGCAGTACTTC

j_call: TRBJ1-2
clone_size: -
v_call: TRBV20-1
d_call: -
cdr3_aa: CSTGNGYTF
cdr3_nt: TGCAGTACAGGGAATGGCTACACCTTC

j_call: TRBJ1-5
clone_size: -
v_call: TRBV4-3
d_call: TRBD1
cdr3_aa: CASSPSRTGIGGYSNQPQHF
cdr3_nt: TGCGCCAGCAGCCCCTCACGGACAGGGATAGGGGGGTATAGCAATCAGCCCCAGCATTTT

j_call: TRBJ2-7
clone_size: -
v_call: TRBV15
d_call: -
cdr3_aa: CATSRVRDTTYEQYF
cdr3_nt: TGTGCCACCAGCAGAGTAAGGGACACAACCTACGAGCAGTACTTC

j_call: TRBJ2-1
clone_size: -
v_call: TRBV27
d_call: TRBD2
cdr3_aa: CASSFYSGRSNEQFF
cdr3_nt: TGTGCCAGCAGTTTTTATAGCGGGAGATCCAATGAGCAGTTCTTC

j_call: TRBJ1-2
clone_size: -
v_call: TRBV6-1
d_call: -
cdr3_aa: CASSPDRRGIYGYTF
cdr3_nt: TGTGCCAGCAGCCCCGACAGGAGAGGGATCTATGGCTACACCTTC

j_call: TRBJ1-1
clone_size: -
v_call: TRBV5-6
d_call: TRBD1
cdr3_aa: CASSPRGRYMNTEAFF
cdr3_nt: TGTGCCAGCAGCCCCAGGGGGAGATACATGAACACTGAAGCTTTCTTT

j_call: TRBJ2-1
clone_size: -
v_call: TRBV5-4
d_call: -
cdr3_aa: CASSSSSSYNEQFF
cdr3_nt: TGTGCCAGCAGCAGCTCTAGCTCCTACAATGAGCAGTTCTTC

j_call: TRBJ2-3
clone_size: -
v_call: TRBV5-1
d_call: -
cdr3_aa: CASMGALSTDTQYF
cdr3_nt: TGCGCCAGCATGGGGGCGCTGAGCACAGATACGCAGTATTTT

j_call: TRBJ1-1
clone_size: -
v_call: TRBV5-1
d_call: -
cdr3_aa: CASGRGGRNTEAFF
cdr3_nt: TGCGCCAGCGGCCGCGGGGGTCGAAACACTGAAGCTTTCTTT

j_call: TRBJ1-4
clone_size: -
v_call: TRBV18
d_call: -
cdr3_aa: CASSPGRENSAKLFF
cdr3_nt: TGTGCCAGCTCACCAGGACGGGAAAACTCGGCAAAACTGTTTTTT

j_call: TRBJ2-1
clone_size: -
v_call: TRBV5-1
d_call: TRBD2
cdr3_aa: CASSTGLAGGGSYNEQFF
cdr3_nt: TGCGCCAGCAGCACGGGACTAGCGGGAGGGGGCTCCTACAATGAGCAGTTCTTC

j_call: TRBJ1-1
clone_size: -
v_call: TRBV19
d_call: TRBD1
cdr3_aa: CASSIQGDRGALAFF
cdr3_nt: TGTGCCAGTAGTATACAAGGGGACAGGGGAGCGTTGGCTTTCTTT

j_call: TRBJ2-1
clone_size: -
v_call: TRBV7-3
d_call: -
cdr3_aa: CASSLVGGPGDEQFF
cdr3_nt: TGTGCCAGCAGCTTAGTGGGGGGGCCTGGGGATGAGCAGTTCTTC

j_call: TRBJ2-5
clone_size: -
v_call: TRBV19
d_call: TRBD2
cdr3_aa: CASSIGGGEETQYF
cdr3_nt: TGTGCCAGTAGTATAGGGGGAGGGGAAGAGACCCAGTACTTC

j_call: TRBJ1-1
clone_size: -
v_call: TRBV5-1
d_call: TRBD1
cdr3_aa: CASSLQGANITEEAFF
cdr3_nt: TGCGCCAGCAGCTTGCAGGGGGCGAATATTACTGAAGAAGCTTTCTTT

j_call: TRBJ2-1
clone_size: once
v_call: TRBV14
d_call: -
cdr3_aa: CASSSGVRSYNEQFF
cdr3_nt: TGTGCCAGCAGCTCCGGGGTTCGGTCCTACAATGAGCAGTTCTTC

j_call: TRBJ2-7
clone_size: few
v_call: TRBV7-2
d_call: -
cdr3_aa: CASSLAPSSEQYF
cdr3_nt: TGTGCCAGCAGCTTAGCTCCTAGCTCCGAGCAGTACTTC

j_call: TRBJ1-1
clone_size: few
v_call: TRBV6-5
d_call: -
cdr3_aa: CATTYRTEAFF
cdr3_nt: TGTGCCACGACATACCGGACTGAAGCTTTCTTT

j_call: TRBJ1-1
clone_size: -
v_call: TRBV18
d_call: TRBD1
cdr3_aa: CASSPEDRAEAFF
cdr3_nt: TGTGCCAGCTCACCAGAGGACAGGGCTGAAGCTTTCTTT

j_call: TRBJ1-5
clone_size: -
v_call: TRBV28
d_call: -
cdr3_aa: CASSLRNSNQPQHF
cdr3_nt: TGTGCCAGCAGTTTGAGAAATAGCAATCAGCCCCAGCATTTT

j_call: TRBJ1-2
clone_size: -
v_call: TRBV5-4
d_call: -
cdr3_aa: CASSFEQGLANYGYTF
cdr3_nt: TGTGCCAGCAGCTTCGAGCAGGGATTGGCTAACTATGGCTACACCTTC

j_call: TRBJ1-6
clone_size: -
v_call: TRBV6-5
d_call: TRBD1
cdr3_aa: CASRGDRVNSPLHF
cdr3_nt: TGTGCCAGCAGGGGGGACAGGGTTAATTCACCCCTCCACTTT

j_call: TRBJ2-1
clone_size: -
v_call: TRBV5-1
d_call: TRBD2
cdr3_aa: CASGFTGTSGRRGEQFF
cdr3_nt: TGCGCCAGCGGCTTCACCGGGACTAGCGGGAGAAGGGGTGAGCAGTTCTTC

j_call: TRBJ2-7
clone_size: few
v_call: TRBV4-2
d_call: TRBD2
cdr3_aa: CASSQAPAGGQNEQYF
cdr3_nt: TGTGCCAGCAGCCAAGCCCCTGCGGGGGGGCAGAACGAGCAGTACTTC

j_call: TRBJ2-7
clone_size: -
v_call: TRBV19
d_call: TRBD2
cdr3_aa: CASSIVAGDSYEQYF
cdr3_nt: TGTGCCAGTAGTATCGTCGCGGGGGACTCCTACGAGCAGTACTTC

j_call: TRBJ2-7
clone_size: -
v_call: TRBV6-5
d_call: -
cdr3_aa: CASSYSIPTYEQYF
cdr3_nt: TGTGCCAGCAGTTACTCCATTCCCACCTACGAGCAGTACTTC

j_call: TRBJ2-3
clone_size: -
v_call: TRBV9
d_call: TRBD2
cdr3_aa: CASSPTSGSYTDTQYF
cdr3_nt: TGTGCCAGCAGCCCGACTAGCGGGTCTTACACAGATACGCAGTATTTT

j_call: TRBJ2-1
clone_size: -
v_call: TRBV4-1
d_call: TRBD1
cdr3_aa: CASSQPGQGFYEQFF
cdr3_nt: TGCGCTAGCAGCCAACCGGGACAGGGGTTCTATGAGCAGTTCTTC

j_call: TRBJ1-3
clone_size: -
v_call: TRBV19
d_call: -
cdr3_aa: CASLSGHSGNTIYF
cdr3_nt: TGTGCCAGTTTGTCGGGACACTCTGGAAACACCATATATTTT

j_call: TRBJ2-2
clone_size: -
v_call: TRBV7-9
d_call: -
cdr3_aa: CASSRIAERDTGELFF
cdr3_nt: TGTGCCAGCAGCAGAATCGCAGAGCGGGACACCGGGGAGCTGTTTTTT

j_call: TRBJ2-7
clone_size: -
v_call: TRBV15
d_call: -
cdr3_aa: CATSRSTGPYEQYF
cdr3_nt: TGTGCCACCAGCAGATCGACAGGCCCCTACGAGCAGTACTTC

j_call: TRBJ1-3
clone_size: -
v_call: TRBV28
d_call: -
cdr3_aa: CASRTANTIYF
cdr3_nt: TGTGCCAGCAGAACCGCGAACACCATATATTTT